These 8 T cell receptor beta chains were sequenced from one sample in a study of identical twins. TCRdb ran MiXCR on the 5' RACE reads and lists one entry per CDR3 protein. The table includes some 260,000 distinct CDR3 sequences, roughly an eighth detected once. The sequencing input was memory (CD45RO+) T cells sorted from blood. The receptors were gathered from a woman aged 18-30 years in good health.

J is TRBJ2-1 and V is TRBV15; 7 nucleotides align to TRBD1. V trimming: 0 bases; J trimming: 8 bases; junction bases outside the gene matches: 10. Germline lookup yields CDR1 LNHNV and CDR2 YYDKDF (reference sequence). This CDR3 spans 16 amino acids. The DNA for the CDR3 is TGTGCCACCAGCAGAGAGCCACAGGGGTTGGTATATGAGCAGTTCTTC. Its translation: CATSREPQGLVYEQFF.

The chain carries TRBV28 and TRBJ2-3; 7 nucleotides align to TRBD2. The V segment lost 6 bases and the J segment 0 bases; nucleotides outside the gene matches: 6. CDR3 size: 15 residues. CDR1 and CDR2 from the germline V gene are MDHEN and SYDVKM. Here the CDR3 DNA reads TGTGCCAGCAGCCGGGAGGCCCTTAGCACAGATACGCAGTATTTT. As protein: CASSREALSTDTQYF.

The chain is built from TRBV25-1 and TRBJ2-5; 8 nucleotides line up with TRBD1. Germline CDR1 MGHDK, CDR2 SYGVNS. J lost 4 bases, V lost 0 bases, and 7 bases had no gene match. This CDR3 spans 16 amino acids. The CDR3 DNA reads TGTGCCAGCAGTGAATACGCGGCAGGGGGCGCAGAGACCCAGTACTTC. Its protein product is CASSEYAAGGAETQYF. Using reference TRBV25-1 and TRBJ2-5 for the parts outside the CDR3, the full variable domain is EADIYQTPRYLVIGTGKKITLECSQTMGHDKMYWYQQDPGMELHLIHYSYGVNSTEKGDLSSESTVSRIRTEHFPLTLESARPSHTSQYLCASSEYAAGGAETQYFGPGTRLLVL.

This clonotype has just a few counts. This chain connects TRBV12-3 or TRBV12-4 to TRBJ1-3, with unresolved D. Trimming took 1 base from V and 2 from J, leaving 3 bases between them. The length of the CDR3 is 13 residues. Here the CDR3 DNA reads TGTGCCAGCAGTTTAGGTACTGGAAACACCATATATTTT. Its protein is CASSLGTGNTIYF.

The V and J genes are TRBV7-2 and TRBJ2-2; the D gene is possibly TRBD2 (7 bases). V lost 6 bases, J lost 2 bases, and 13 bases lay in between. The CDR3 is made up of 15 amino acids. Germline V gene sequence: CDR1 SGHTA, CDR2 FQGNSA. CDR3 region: CASSWGGANTGELFF. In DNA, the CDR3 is TGTGCCAGCAGTTGGGGGGGGGCCAACACCGGGGAGCTGTTTTTT.

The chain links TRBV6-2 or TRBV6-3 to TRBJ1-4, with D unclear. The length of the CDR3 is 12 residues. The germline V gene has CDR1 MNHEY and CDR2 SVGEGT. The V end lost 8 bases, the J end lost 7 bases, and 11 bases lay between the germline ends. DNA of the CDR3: TGTGCCAGCTCAGGCAGGCCTGAAAAACTGTTTTTT. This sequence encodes CASSGRPEKLFF.

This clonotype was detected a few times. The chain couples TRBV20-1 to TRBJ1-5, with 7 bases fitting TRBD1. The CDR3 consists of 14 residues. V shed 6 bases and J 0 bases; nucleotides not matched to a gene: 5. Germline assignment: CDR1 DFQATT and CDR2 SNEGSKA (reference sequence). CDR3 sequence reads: CSATRGPSNQPQHF. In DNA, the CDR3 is TGCAGTGCCACTAGGGGGCCTAGCAATCAGCCCCAGCATTTT.

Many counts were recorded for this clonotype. In DNA form, the CDR3 reads TGTGCCAGCAGCTTCACTAGCGGTTACAATGAGCAGTTCTTC. Its protein is CASSFTSGYNEQFF. The chain uses TRBV5-5 and TRBJ2-1; 8 nucleotides align to TRBD2. With 2 bases clipped from V and 4 bases from J, the junction kept 2 bases outside the gene matches. This CDR3 contains 14 residues. Germline assignment: CDR1 SGHKS and CDR2 YYEKEE (reference sequence).